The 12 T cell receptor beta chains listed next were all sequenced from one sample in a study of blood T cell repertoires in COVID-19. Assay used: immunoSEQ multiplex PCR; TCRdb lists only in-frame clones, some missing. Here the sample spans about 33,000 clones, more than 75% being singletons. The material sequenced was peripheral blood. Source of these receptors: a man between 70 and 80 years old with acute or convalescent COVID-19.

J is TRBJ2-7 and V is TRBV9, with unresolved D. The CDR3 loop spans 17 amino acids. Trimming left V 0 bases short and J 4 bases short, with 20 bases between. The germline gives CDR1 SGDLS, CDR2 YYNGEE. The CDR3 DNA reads TGTGCCAGCAGCGTAGGCGGCGGCATAGGCGCCCCTTACGAGCAGTACTTC. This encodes CASSVGGGIGAPYEQYF.

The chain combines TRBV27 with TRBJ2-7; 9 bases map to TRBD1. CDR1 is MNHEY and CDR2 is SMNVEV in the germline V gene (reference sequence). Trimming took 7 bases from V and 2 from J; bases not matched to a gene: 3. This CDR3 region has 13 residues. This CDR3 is CASTGQGPYEQYF. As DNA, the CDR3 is TGTGCCAGCACGGGACAGGGACCCTACGAGCAGTACTTC.

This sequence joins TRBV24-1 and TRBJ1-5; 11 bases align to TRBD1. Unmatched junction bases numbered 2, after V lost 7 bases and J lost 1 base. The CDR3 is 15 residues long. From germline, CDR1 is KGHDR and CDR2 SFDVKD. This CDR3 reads CATRGTGGSNQPQHF. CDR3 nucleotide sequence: TGTGCCACCAGGGGGACAGGGGGGAGCAATCAGCCCCAGCATTTT.

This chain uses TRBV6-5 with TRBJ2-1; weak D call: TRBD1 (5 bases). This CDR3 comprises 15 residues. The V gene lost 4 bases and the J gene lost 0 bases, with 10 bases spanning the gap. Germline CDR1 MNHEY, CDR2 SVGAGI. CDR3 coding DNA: TGTGCCAGCAGTTCGACAGCGAGCTCCTACAATGAGCAGTTCTTC. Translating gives CASSSTASSYNEQFF.

CDR3 in amino acids: CSVIARDRISNYGYTF. DNA for the CDR3: TGCAGCGTTATCGCTCGGGACAGGATCTCAAACTATGGCTACACCTTC. The chain is built from TRBV29-1 and TRBJ1-2; TRBD1 matches 8 bases. CDR1 and CDR2 (germline): SQVTM, ANQGSEA. This CDR3 contains 16 residues. After removal of 5 bases from V and 2 bases from J, the junction contained 13 bases not matched to a gene.

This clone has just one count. CDR3 residues: CATSAGQGHEQFF. DNA of the CDR3: TGTGCCACCAGCGCGGGACAGGGCCATGAGCAGTTCTTC. This chain links TRBV15 with TRBJ2-1, with 9 bases fitting TRBD1. This CDR3 spans 13 amino acids. Germline V CDR1 and CDR2: LNHNV, YYDKDF (reference sequence). Germline trimming cut 5 bases from V and 8 bases from J; bases unmatched to any gene: 4.

The CDR3, as DNA: TGCGCCAGCAGTGATCGGTCGCGGTCAGATACGCAGTATTTT. Its translation is CASSDRSRSDTQYF. The V call is TRBV10-1, the J call TRBJ2-3; no clear D gene. In germline, CDR1 is WNHNN, CDR2 SYGVQD (reference sequence). Deletions cut 3 bases from V and 4 bases from J, with 11 bases between. The CDR3 runs to 14 residues.

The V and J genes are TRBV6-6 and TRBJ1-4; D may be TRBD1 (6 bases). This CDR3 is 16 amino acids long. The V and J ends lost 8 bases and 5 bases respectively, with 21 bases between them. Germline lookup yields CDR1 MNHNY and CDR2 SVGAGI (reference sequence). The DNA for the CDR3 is TGTGCCAGCCGCCGGGCAGGGGACGGACCAAATGAAAAACTGTTTTTT. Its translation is CASRRAGDGPNEKLFF.

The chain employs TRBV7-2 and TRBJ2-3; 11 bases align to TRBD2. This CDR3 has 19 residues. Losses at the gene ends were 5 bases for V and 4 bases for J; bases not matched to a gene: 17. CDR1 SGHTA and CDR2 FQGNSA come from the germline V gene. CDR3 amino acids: CASSPIAWSLAGGPDTQYF. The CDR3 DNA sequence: TGTGCCAGCAGCCCAATCGCGTGGTCGCTAGCGGGGGGCCCAGATACGCAGTATTTT. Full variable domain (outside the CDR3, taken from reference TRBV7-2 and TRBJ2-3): GAGVSQSPSNKVTEKGKDVELRCDPISGHTALYWYRQSLGQGLEFLIYFQGNSAPDKSGLPSDRFSAERTGGSVSTLTIQRTQQEDSAVYLCASSPIAWSLAGGPDTQYFGPGTRLTVL.

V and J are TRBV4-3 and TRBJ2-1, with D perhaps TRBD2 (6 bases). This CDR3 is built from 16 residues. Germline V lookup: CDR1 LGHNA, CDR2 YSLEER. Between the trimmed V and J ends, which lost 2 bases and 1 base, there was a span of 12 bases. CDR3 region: CASSQFVAESYNEQFF. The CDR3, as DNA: TGCGCCAGCAGCCAATTTGTAGCGGAGTCCTACAATGAGCAGTTCTTC.

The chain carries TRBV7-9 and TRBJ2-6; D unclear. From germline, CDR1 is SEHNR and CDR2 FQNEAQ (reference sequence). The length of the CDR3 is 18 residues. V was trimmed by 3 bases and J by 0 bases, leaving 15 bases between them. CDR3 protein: CASSFRLSKTSGANVLTF. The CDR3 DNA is TGTGCCAGCAGCTTTCGTCTTAGCAAGACCTCTGGGGCCAACGTCCTGACTTTC.

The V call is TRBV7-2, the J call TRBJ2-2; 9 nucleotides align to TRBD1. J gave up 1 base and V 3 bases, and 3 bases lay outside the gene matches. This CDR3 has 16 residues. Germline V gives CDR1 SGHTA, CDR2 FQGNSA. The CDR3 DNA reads TGTGCCAGCAGCTTGTTGGGACAGGGGAACACCGGGGAGCTGTTTTTT. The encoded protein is CASSLLGQGNTGELFF.